The 16 T cell receptor beta chains below all came from one sample that was sequenced in a study of blood T cell repertoires in COVID-19. Method: immunoSEQ multiplex PCR; TCRdb's copy keeps in-frame clones and lacks some. The table records approximately 210,000 clones, around four fifths of them present only once. Material for sequencing was peripheral blood. These receptors originate from a woman in her 70s with active or convalescent COVID-19.

The rearrangement uses TRBV29-1 and TRBJ2-5; 11 bases align to TRBD2. CDR3 length: 14 amino acids. Trimming took 6 bases from V and 5 from J; bases not matched to a gene: 8. Germline-derived CDR1 and CDR2 are SQVTM and ANQGSEA. This CDR3 reads CSVPLAGVIETQYF. The CDR3 DNA is TGCAGCGTGCCACTAGCGGGAGTCATTGAGACCCAGTACTTC.

The table lists this clone with a count of one. The chain recombines TRBV11-1 with TRBJ2-5; a possible D gene is TRBD1 (6 bases). Between the trimmed V and J ends, which lost 9 bases and 5 bases, there was a span of 13 bases. Germline assignment: CDR1 SGHAT and CDR2 FQDESV (reference sequence). The CDR3 sequence is 12 residues long. The CDR3 nucleotides read TGTGCCAGTACAGGGCGGCCGGAGACCCAGTACTTC. This encodes CASTGRPETQYF.

On this clone: This sample includes further DNA sequences coding for the same CDR3. The chain uses TRBV12-3 or TRBV12-4 and TRBJ2-7; D possibly corresponds to TRBD2 (6 bases). This CDR3 is 13 amino acids long. Trimming cost V 3 bases and J 1 base, with 7 bases left between them. CDR3 DNA sequence: TGTGCCAGCAGTTTTGCGGGGTCCTACGAGCAGTACTTC. Translation gives CASSFAGSYEQYF.

Worth noting for this clone: The junction and the germline gene differ at one end; a read error may be behind it. V usage is TRBV16 and J usage is TRBJ2-5; a possible D gene is TRBD2 (6 bases). Per the germline V gene, CDR1 is KGHSY and CDR2 is FQNENV. The CDR3 sequence is 12 residues long. This chain's CDR3 is CASSQWGGPQYF. In DNA, the CDR3 is TGTGCCAGCAGCCAATGGGGAGGACCCCAATACTTC.

CDR3 amino acids: CASSAVQGAAEAFF. The DNA for the CDR3 is TGTGCCAGCAGCGCCGTACAGGGGGCCGCTGAAGCTTTCTTT. This rearrangement joins TRBV9 to TRBJ1-1, with TRBD1 identical over 9 bases. CDR3 length equals 14 residues. The trim removed 3 bases at V and 6 bases at J, leaving 6 bases unmatched. Germline lookup yields CDR1 SGDLS and CDR2 YYNGEE. The variable domain in full, with the rest retrieved from reference TRBV9 and TRBJ1-1, is DSGVTQTPKHLITATGQRVTLRCSPRSGDLSVYWYQQSLDQGLQFLIQYYNGEERAKGNILERFSAQQFPDLHSELNLSSLELGDSALYFCASSAVQGAAEAFFGQGTRLTVV.

As concerns this clone: This CDR3 is also generated by other DNA sequences in the sample. The rearrangement links TRBV5-1 to TRBJ2-5; no clear D gene. CDR3 size: 11 residues. CDR1 is SGHRS and CDR2 is YFSETQ in the germline V gene. V was clipped by 3 bases and J by 2 bases, with 2 bases between them. CDR3: CASSSQETQYF. DNA for the CDR3: TGCGCCAGCAGCTCACAAGAGACCCAGTACTTC.

The chain is built from TRBV3-1 (or the pseudogene TRBV3-2) and TRBJ2-5, with a possible D match to TRBD2 (6 bases). The germline V gene has CDR1 LGHDT and CDR2 YNNKEL (reference sequence). There are 16 residues in the CDR3. Trimming removed 2 bases at V and 1 base at J, with 14 bases between. CDR3 nucleotide sequence: TGTGCCAGCAGCCAACTTTCCGGGACTCTCCAAGAGACCCAGTACTTC. Protein: CASSQLSGTLQETQYF.

The CDR3 region is CASSVSGTGNYEQYF. The CDR3 DNA is TGTGCCAGCAGCGTCTCAGGGACAGGGAACTACGAGCAGTACTTC. The V and J genes are TRBV5-6 and TRBJ2-7; 9 nucleotides agree with TRBD1. In germline, CDR1 is SGHDT, CDR2 YYEEEE. The V and J ends lost 4 bases and 3 bases, in that order; junction bases with no gene match: 8. The CDR3 has 15 amino acids.

The chain couples TRBV13 to TRBJ2-7; 7 nucleotides align to TRBD1. The CDR3 runs 14 residues. The V segment lost 3 bases and the J segment 6 bases; nucleotides outside the gene matches: 8. Germline CDR1 is PRHDT and CDR2 is FYEKMQ (reference sequence). Here the CDR3 reads CASSLGRTGPEQYF. CDR3 bases: TGTGCCAGCAGCTTGGGACGGACAGGACCCGAGCAGTACTTC.

In DNA form, the CDR3 reads TGTGCCAGCAGCCCCGGGACAGGGGGAAGCCAGCCCCAGCATTTT. It specifies CASSPGTGGSQPQHF. This sequence joins TRBV7-9 and TRBJ1-5, with 11 bases identical to TRBD1. V trimming: 5 bases; J trimming: 7 bases; junction bases outside the gene matches: 7. Germline CDR1 and CDR2: SEHNR and FQNEAQ (reference sequence). There are 15 residues in the CDR3.

This rearrangement joins TRBV9 to TRBJ2-5; possible D gene TRBD1, 6 bases. CDR1 is SGDLS, CDR2 YYNGEE, per germline. This CDR3 is built from 15 residues. V was shortened by 3 bases and J by 4 bases, with 16 bases between the two germline ends. This CDR3 reads CASSAGSLGGETQYF. The CDR3 coding sequence is TGTGCCAGCAGCGCGGGAAGCCTAGGGGGAGAGACCCAGTACTTC.

V is TRBV15 and J is TRBJ2-1; TRBD1 aligns across 7 bases. The CDR3 length is 16 residues. V was pared by 1 base and J by 2 bases, with 5 bases of the junction left unmatched. Germline-derived CDR1 and CDR2 are LNHNV and YYDKDF (reference sequence). The CDR3 coding sequence is TGTGCCACCAGCAGAGCGACAGGGTCGACCTACAATGAGCAGTTCTTC. Translating it yields CATSRATGSTYNEQFF.

The chain has TRBV11-2 and TRBJ1-2; 7 bases are a match to TRBD1. CDR1 is SGHAT and CDR2 is FQNNGV in the germline V gene. The CDR3 extends over 16 amino acids. V trimming: 0 bases; J trimming: 0 bases; junction bases outside the gene matches: 4. The CDR3 DNA is TGTGCCAGCAGCTTAGAGGGGACAGCACCTAACTATGGCTACACCTTC. It is translated as CASSLEGTAPNYGYTF.

Comments on this clone: Just one base apart from a much larger clone, this may be a read error. This chain connects TRBV7-8 to TRBJ2-7; TRBD1 aligns across 9 bases. The CDR3 has 14 amino acids. V was pared by 1 base and J by 3 bases, with 1 base of the junction left unmatched. Germline V gene sequence: CDR1 SGHVS, CDR2 FQNEAQ. The CDR3 sequence: CASSLGTGVYEQYF. DNA for the CDR3: TGTGCCAGCAGCTTAGGGACAGGGGTCTACGAGCAGTACTTC. Supplemented by reference TRBV7-8 and TRBJ2-7, the full variable domain reads GAGVSQSPRYKVAKRGQDVALRCDPISGHVSLFWYQQALGQGPEFLTYFQNEAQLDKSGLPSDRFFAERPEGSVSTLKIQRTQQEDSAVYLCASSLGTGVYEQYFGPGTRLTVT.

This clone was picked up one time. V gene TRBV21-1 combines with J gene TRBJ2-1; TRBD1, the table's D call, was not compared with the DNA. TRBV21-1 is termed a pseudogene. The CDR3 contains 16 residues. CDR3 sequence (DNA): TGTGCCAGCAGCAAAGATCACCCGACAGGGGACAATGAGCAGTTCTTC. Its translation is CASSKDHPTGDNEQFF.

The CDR3 is CASSVDHRDRGSNGYTF. The CDR3 nucleotides are TGTGCCAGCAGCGTAGACCACCGGGACAGGGGATCTAATGGCTACACCTTC. The rearrangement uses TRBV9 and TRBJ1-2; 10 bases agree with TRBD1. The CDR3 length is 17 residues. The germline gives CDR1 SGDLS, CDR2 YYNGEE. Losses at the gene ends were 0 bases for V and 6 bases for J; bases not matched to a gene: 11.